Presented here are 32 T cell receptor beta chains from one specimen sequenced in a study of T cells in Graves' hyperthyroidism and ophthalmopathy. RNA transcripts were the template for amplifying TCR beta CDR3 regions. With the HTBI primer set, the TCR CDR3 went through a first round of RT-PCR. TCRdb processed the multiplex PCR reads anew with MiXCR; each CDR3 protein has one entry. The sample contains roughly 420,000 distinct CDR3 sequences, less than 20% of which appear only once. The sequenced material came from blood. The receptors shown here come from a woman aged 18 to 35 with Graves' hyperthyroidism.

This clonotype was seen repeatedly, ten times or more. The rearrangement uses TRBV20-1 and TRBJ2-7, with 7 bases lining up with TRBD1. CDR1 DFQATT and CDR2 SNEGSKA come from the germline V gene (reference sequence). This CDR3 is built from 12 residues. Trimming at V came to 6 bases and at J to 6 bases, leaving 8 bases not matched to a gene. The CDR3 loop reads CSAPGTVIEQYF. Here the CDR3 DNA reads TGCAGTGCCCCGGGGACAGTCATCGAGCAGTACTTC.

This clonotype was seen only a few times. The chain combines TRBV11-1 with TRBJ2-7, with D maybe TRBD1 (5 bases). The CDR3 extends over 14 amino acids. Trimming removed 1 base at V and 2 bases at J, with 9 bases between. Per the germline V gene, CDR1 is SGHAT and CDR2 is FQDESV (reference sequence). CDR3 loop: CASSLDVGAYEQYF. For the CDR3, the DNA is TGTGCCAGCAGCTTAGATGTAGGGGCCTACGAGCAGTACTTC.

This clonotype was recorded many times. V is TRBV3-1 and J is TRBJ2-1; no reliable D call. The CDR3 covers 13 residues. Trimming pared 0 bases from V and 9 bases from J, leaving 9 bases between. The germline gives CDR1 LGHDT, CDR2 YNNKEL (reference sequence). The CDR3 nucleotides are TGTGCCAGCAGCCAAGATGCTAGAAGTGAGCAGTTCTTC. As protein: CASSQDARSEQFF.

Many counts were recorded for this clonotype. The DNA for the CDR3 is TGCGCCAGCAGCTTGCGGGGGATATCTAGCACAGATACGCAGTATTTT. This encodes CASSLRGISSTDTQYF. The chain couples TRBV5-1 to TRBJ2-3; possibly TRBD2 for D (6 bases). The CDR3 length is 16 residues. Germline CDR1 reads SGHRS; CDR2 reads YFSETQ. Between the trimmed V and J ends, which lost 1 base and 0 bases, there was a span of 12 bases.

The V gene is TRBV12-3 or TRBV12-4, the J gene TRBJ1-2, with D perhaps TRBD1 (6 bases). The V end was cut by 6 bases, the J end by 3 bases, with 14 bases between. The CDR3 is made up of 14 amino acids. The CDR3 DNA is TGTGCCAGCAGCCACCCTACAGGGTACTATGGCTACACCTTC. Translation: CASSHPTGYYGYTF.

This clonotype was observed a handful of times. The chain employs TRBV2 and TRBJ2-2; the match to TRBD2 covers 10 bases. There are 15 residues in the CDR3. Germline V lookup: CDR1 SNHLY, CDR2 FYNNEI. V gave up 6 bases and J gave up 5 bases; unmatched junction bases: 6. CDR3 amino acids: CASRQAGGPTGELFF. The DNA of the CDR3 is TGTGCCAGCAGACAAGCGGGGGGGCCGACCGGGGAGCTGTTTTTT.

The sample holds many counts of this clonotype. This chain links TRBV7-3 with TRBJ2-7; either TRBD1 or TRBD2 may fit D (6 bases each). CDR1 and CDR2 (germline): SGHTA, FQGTGA. The CDR3 extends over 15 amino acids. The V and J ends lost 2 bases and 4 bases respectively, with 15 bases between them. The DNA of the CDR3 is TGTGCCAGCAGCTTAGATGCGGGGACACCTTACGAGCAGTACTTC. It specifies CASSLDAGTPYEQYF.

CDR3 coding DNA: TGCAGCGTTGTGACAGGGGTTGTTGACTATGGCTACACCTTC. Its protein product is CSVVTGVVDYGYTF. The chain uses TRBV29-1 and TRBJ1-2; 8 nucleotides match TRBD1. CDR1 SQVTM and CDR2 ANQGSEA come from the germline V gene. V shed 4 bases and J 3 bases; nucleotides not matched to a gene: 7. This CDR3 has 14 residues.

This clonotype was picked up one time. This could be a read error, since a much larger clone is one nucleotide away. This rearrangement joins TRBV12-3 or TRBV12-4 to TRBJ1-6, with D maybe TRBD1 (5 bases). The CDR3 is made up of 15 amino acids. V was cut by 3 bases and J by 7 bases, with 13 bases left in between. The CDR3 reads CASSFVRGRNSPLHF. The CDR3 DNA follows: TGTGCCAGCAGTTTCGTGAGGGGTAGAAATTCACCCCTCCACTTT.

This clonotype was recorded at least ten times. The chain has TRBV20-1 and TRBJ2-1, with D possibly TRBD1 on 5 matching bases. Germline lookup yields CDR1 DFQATT and CDR2 SNEGSKA (reference sequence). The V gene lost 5 bases and the J gene lost 4 bases, with 9 bases spanning the gap. The length of the CDR3 is 12 residues. Here the CDR3 DNA reads TGCAGTGCTGGACGACAGTACAATGAGCAGTTCTTC. Protein: CSAGRQYNEQFF.

At least ten counts were recorded for this clonotype. V and J are TRBV11-2 and TRBJ1-1; 8 bases are shared with TRBD1. Germline CDR1 is SGHAT and CDR2 is FQNNGV. There are 19 residues in the CDR3. The V gene end was trimmed by 0 bases and the J gene end by 2 bases; junction bases not matched to a gene: 14. The CDR3 DNA reads TGTGCCAGCAGCTTAGAGGCGGGGTCGGGCAGGGGGCAAAACACTGAAGCTTTCTTT. It codes for CASSLEAGSGRGQNTEAFF.

This clonotype came up a few times. V usage is TRBV5-6 and J usage is TRBJ2-5; a possible D gene is TRBD2 (5 bases). Germline V lookup: CDR1 SGHDT, CDR2 YYEEEE. This CDR3 is 16 amino acids long. V shed 4 bases and J shed 7 bases, with 23 bases lying between them. The CDR3 nucleotides read TGTGCCAGCAGCCTCTCCGGGCCGGGAATTCTGGGGACCCAGTACTTC. This codes for CASSLSGPGILGTQYF.

This clonotype was seen a few times. Written as DNA, the CDR3 is TGTGCCATCAGGGGGGACAGGACCAACGAGCAGTACTTC. Its protein product is CAIRGDRTNEQYF. The rearrangement uses TRBV10-3 and TRBJ2-7; TRBD1 aligns across 8 bases. Germline V CDR1 and CDR2: ENHRY, SYGVKD. V was pared by 6 bases and J by 5 bases, with 6 bases of the junction left unmatched. The CDR3 has 13 residues.

A few counts support this clonotype. The V and J genes are TRBV29-1 and TRBJ2-2; 7 bases are a match to TRBD2. The CDR3 spans 13 residues. V lost 3 bases and J lost 5; bases outside the gene matches: 3. CDR1 SQVTM and CDR2 ANQGSEA come from the germline V gene. The CDR3 DNA is TGCAGCGTTGATGATAGCGGGACCGGGGAGCTGTTTTTT. Amino acid sequence: CSVDDSGTGELFF.

This clonotype was counted between two and nine times. The J gene is TRBJ2-2, the V gene TRBV7-9, with D perhaps TRBD2 (6 bases). Germline V gives CDR1 SEHNR, CDR2 FQNEAQ (reference sequence). The CDR3 consists of 14 residues. Trimming took off 9 bases at V and 2 bases at J, with 13 bases between the two ends. CDR3 DNA sequence: TGTGCCAGGATGGGGACTGGTAACACCGGGGAGCTGTTTTTT. Protein sequence: CARMGTGNTGELFF.

In its sample, this clonotype was seen many times. The rearrangement joins TRBV6-1 to TRBJ2-7, with a tentative D call TRBD2 (5 bases). CDR3 length equals 17 residues. Germline V lookup: CDR1 MNHNS, CDR2 SASEGT. V lost 4 bases, J lost 2 bases, and 21 bases lay in between. CDR3 nucleotides: TGTGCCAGCAGTGGACTATCCGCGGACTGGTACGCCTACGAGCAGTACTTC. It specifies CASSGLSADWYAYEQYF.

This clonotype was picked up a small number of times. The V gene is TRBV20-1, the J gene TRBJ2-1, with a possible D match to TRBD2 (6 bases). CDR1 is DFQATT and CDR2 is SNEGSKA in the germline V gene (reference sequence). The ends were cut back, 1 base at V and 5 bases at J, with 9 bases in the middle. This CDR3 has 13 amino acids. In DNA form, the CDR3 reads TGCAGTGCTAGAGGACTAGAACACAATGAGCAGTTCTTC. It codes for CSARGLEHNEQFF.

This chain links TRBV5-4 with TRBJ1-3; TRBD1 might be the D (6 bases). CDR1 and CDR2 (germline): SGHNT, YYREEE (reference sequence). The V end was cut by 4 bases, the J end by 3 bases, with 20 bases between. The length of the CDR3 is 17 residues. As DNA, the CDR3 is TGTGCCAGCAGCCGGGGTCCGGACAGAGGGTTTGGAAACACCATATATTTT. This sequence encodes CASSRGPDRGFGNTIYF.

The rearrangement uses TRBV5-6 and TRBJ2-3; D remains unclear. CDR1 and CDR2 (germline): SGHDT, YYEEEE. V lost 2 bases and J 0 bases, leaving 10 bases between the germline ends. The CDR3 extends over 15 amino acids. The CDR3 here is CASSLVGRSTDTQYF. CDR3 bases: TGTGCCAGCAGCTTAGTAGGACGGAGCACAGATACGCAGTATTTT.

For this clonotype: One base away lies a much larger clone, so this may be a sequencing read error. The rearrangement uses TRBV5-1 and TRBJ1-1, with TRBD1 as a possible D gene (6 bases). This CDR3 has 11 residues. Germline CDR1 reads SGHRS; CDR2 reads YFSETQ. The CDR3 DNA is TGCGTCAGCCGCAGAGGGGGATATGTGTTCTTT. This sequence encodes CVSRRGGYVFF.

This clonotype was seen many times. The V gene is TRBV20-1, the J gene TRBJ2-1; D is uncertain. This CDR3 is 12 amino acids long. The germline gives CDR1 DFQATT, CDR2 SNEGSKA (reference sequence). With 3 bases removed from V and 4 bases from J, the gap between germline ends came to 7 bases. In nucleotides, the CDR3 is TGCAGTGCTAGTACACAGTACAATGAGCAGTTCTTC. It encodes CSASTQYNEQFF.

The table lists this clonotype with many counts. The chain joins TRBV5-6 to TRBJ1-1; possibly TRBD1 for D (6 bases). Trimming stripped 3 bases from V and 4 bases from J, with 13 bases between. The germline V gene encodes CDR1 SGHDT and CDR2 YYEEEE. The CDR3 runs to 14 residues. CDR3 loop: CASSSRGGSTEAFF. In DNA form, the CDR3 reads TGTGCCAGCAGCTCAAGGGGGGGGAGCACTGAAGCTTTCTTT.

This chain joins TRBV9 and TRBJ1-2; a weak D match, TRBD1 (6 bases). Trimming took 0 bases from V and 4 from J, leaving 13 bases between them. This CDR3 comprises 15 residues. Germline loops: CDR1 SGDLS, CDR2 YYNGEE. CDR3 sequence: CASSVAPAGVYGYTF. CDR3 DNA sequence: TGTGCCAGCAGCGTAGCTCCCGCAGGGGTCTATGGCTACACCTTC.

This clonotype was counted many times. The chain employs TRBV4-2 and TRBJ2-5; D might be TRBD2 (7 bases). The CDR3 has 15 residues. Germline values: CDR1 LGHNA, CDR2 YNFKEQ. Trimming took 4 bases from V and 2 from J, leaving 14 bases between them. This CDR3 is CASSPKGGDQETQYF. CDR3 DNA: TGTGCCAGCAGCCCTAAGGGGGGGGATCAAGAGACCCAGTACTTC.

Many counts were recorded for this clonotype. The gene calls are TRBV24-1 and TRBJ2-3, with 8 bases matching TRBD2. With V trimmed by 2 bases and J by 3 bases, 6 bases remained unmatched. This CDR3 has 16 amino acids. Germline V gene sequence: CDR1 KGHDR, CDR2 SFDVKD. The CDR3 coding sequence is TGTGCCACCAGTGATTCAAGCGGGAGAAAGACAGATACGCAGTATTTT. Its translation is CATSDSSGRKTDTQYF.

As DNA, the CDR3 is TGTGCCACCAGCAGAGAGGGCGCCGGGGAGCTGTTTTTT. Encoded protein: CATSREGAGELFF. This chain links TRBV15 with TRBJ2-2; D gene uncertain. V lost 0 bases and J 6 bases, leaving 5 bases between the germline ends. The CDR3 has 13 amino acids. Germline V gene sequence: CDR1 LNHNV, CDR2 YYDKDF (reference sequence).

This rearrangement joins TRBV19 to TRBJ2-1; tentatively, D is TRBD2 (7 bases). CDR1 and CDR2 (germline): LNHDA, SQIVND (reference sequence). CDR3 size: 16 residues. V dropped 5 bases and J dropped 9 bases, with 23 bases sitting between them. The CDR3 is CASSVLGGGRYGEQFF. CDR3 bases: TGTGCCAGTAGTGTTCTTGGGGGGGGCCGATACGGTGAGCAGTTCTTC.

The gene calls are TRBV19 and TRBJ2-2; TRBD1 agrees at 8 bases. V lost 4 bases, J lost 6 bases, and 4 bases stayed unmatched. CDR1 and CDR2 (germline): LNHDA, SQIVND (reference sequence). The CDR3 has 14 residues. The CDR3: CASSTTGDPGELFF. The CDR3 DNA follows: TGTGCCAGTAGTACGACAGGGGACCCCGGGGAGCTGTTTTTT. The full variable domain, with the rest looked up from reference TRBV19 and TRBJ2-2, is DGGITQSPKYLFRKEGQNVTLSCEQNLNHDAMYWYRQDPGQGLRLIYYSQIVNDFQKGDIAEGYSVSREKKESFPLTVTSAQKNPTAFYLCASSTTGDPGELFFGEGSRLTVL.

In DNA, the CDR3 is TGTGCCAGCAGCGCCGCGGACAGGGCCGAGCAGTACTTC. This sequence encodes CASSAADRAEQYF. V is TRBV9 and J is TRBJ2-7, with TRBD1 matching over 8 bases. Germline V gene sequence: CDR1 SGDLS, CDR2 YYNGEE. V shed 3 bases and J 6 bases; nucleotides not matched to a gene: 5. The CDR3 is made up of 13 amino acids.

Only a few counts were recorded for this clonotype. The CDR3 sequence: CASSYWGAGRNEQFF. The CDR3 nucleotides read TGTGCCAGCAGTTACTGGGGAGCGGGGCGCAATGAGCAGTTCTTC. The chain couples TRBV6-6 to TRBJ2-1; 7 bases line up with TRBD2. The CDR3 runs 15 residues. Per germline, CDR1 MNHNY and CDR2 SVGAGI (reference sequence). After removal of 1 base from V and 6 bases from J, the junction contained 6 bases not matched to a gene.

The chain couples TRBV6-1 to TRBJ2-1, with TRBD2 matching 10 bases. V was clipped by 6 bases and J by 4 bases; unmatched bases: 6. The CDR3 extends over 15 amino acids. CDR1 is MNHNS and CDR2 is SASEGT in the germline V gene. CDR3 sequence reads: CASRGGLADYNEQFF. CDR3 coding DNA: TGTGCCAGCAGGGGTGGACTAGCGGATTACAATGAGCAGTTCTTC.

The chain employs TRBV27 and TRBJ2-1; possible D gene TRBD2, 5 bases. Germline V lookup: CDR1 MNHEY, CDR2 SMNVEV (reference sequence). The CDR3 has 17 residues. The germline V and J ends were trimmed by 4 bases and 1 base, with 17 bases remaining between them. CDR3 in amino acids: CASSSPWAGLSYNEQFF. The CDR3 region has the DNA TGTGCCAGCAGTTCCCCCTGGGCGGGTTTGTCCTACAATGAGCAGTTCTTC.